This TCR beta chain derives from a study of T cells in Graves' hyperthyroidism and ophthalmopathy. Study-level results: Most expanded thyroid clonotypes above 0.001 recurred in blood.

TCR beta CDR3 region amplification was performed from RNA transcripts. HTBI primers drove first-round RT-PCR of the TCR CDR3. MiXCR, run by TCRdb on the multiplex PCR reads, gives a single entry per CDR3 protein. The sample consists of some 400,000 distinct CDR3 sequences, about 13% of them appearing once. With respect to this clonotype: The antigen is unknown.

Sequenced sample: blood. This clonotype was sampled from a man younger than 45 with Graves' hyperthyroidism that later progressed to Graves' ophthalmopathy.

The DNA of the CDR3 is TGTGCCAGCAGTCGTGACAGGGCCGGGGCAGATACGCAGTATTTT. Its translation: CASSRDRAGADTQYF. The J gene is TRBJ2-3, the V gene TRBV12-3 or TRBV12-4; 7 bases line up with TRBD1. V trimming: 5 bases; J trimming: 4 bases; junction bases outside the gene matches: 9. The CDR3 sequence is 15 residues long.